The present T cell receptor (beta chain) was sequenced within a study of blood T cell repertoires in COVID-19. On the study more broadly: PBMCs, B-cell-depleted T cells, or T cells were the source of the cDNA or gDNA that made up the material.

The CDR3 runs 14 residues. Germline CDR1 reads SGHTA; CDR2 reads FQGNSA. J gave up 9 bases and V 5 bases, and 11 bases lay outside the gene matches. This table comes from immunoSEQ multiplex PCR, and its TCRdb copy is limited to in-frame clones, with some not included. The sample carries roughly 84,000 clones, 70% to 90% recorded once. The chain employs TRBV7-2 and TRBJ1-1, with 8 positions matching TRBD1. The clonotype comes from a man at least 80 years old with active or convalescent COVID-19. Sequenced sample: peripheral blood. This chain's CDR3 is CASSNSLGQGKAFF. The CDR3 DNA reads TGTGCCAGCAGCAACTCCCTAGGACAGGGAAAAGCTTTCTTT.